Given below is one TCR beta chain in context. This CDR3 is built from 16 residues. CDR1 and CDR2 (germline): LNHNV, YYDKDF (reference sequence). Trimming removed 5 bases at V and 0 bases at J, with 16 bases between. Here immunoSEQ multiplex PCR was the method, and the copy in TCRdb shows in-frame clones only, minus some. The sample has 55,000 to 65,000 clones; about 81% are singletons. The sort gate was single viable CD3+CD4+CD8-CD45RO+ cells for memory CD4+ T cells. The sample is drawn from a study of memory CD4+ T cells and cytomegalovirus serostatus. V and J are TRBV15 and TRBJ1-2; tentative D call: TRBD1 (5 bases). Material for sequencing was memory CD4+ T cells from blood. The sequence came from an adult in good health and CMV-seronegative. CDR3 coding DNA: TGTGCCACCAGCTCGGGACGCGGCTATTCTAACTATGGCTACACCTTC. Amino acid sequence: CATSSGRGYSNYGYTF.